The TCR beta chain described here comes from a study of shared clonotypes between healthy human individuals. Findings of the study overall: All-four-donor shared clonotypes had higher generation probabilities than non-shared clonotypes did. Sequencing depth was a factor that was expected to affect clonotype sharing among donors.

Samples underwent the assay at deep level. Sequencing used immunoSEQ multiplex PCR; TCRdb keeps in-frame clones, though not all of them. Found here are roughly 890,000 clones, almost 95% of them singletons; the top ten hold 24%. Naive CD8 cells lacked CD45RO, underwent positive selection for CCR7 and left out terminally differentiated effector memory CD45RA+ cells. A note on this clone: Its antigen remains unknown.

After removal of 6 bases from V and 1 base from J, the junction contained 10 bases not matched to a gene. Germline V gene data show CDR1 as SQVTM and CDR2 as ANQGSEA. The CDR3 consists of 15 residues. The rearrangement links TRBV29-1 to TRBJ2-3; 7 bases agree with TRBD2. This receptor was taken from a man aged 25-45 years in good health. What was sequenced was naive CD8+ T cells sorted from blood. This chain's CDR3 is CSVGFTGLRTDTQYF. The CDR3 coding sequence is TGCAGCGTGGGGTTCACGGGACTACGCACAGATACGCAGTATTTT.